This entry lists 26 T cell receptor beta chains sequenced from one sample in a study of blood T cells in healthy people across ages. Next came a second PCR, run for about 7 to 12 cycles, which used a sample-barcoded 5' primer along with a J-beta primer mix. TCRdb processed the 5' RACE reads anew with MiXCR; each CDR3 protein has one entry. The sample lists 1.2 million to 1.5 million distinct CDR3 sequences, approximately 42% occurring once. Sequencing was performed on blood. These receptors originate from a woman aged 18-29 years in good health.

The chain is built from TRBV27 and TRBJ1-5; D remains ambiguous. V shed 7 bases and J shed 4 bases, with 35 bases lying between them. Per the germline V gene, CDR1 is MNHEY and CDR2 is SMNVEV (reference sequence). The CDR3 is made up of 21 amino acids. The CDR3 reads CASIPHPAVRRRRWVNQPQHF. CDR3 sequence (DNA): TGTGCCAGCATTCCTCACCCCGCAGTTCGTAGGAGGAGATGGGTGAATCAGCCCCAGCATTTT.

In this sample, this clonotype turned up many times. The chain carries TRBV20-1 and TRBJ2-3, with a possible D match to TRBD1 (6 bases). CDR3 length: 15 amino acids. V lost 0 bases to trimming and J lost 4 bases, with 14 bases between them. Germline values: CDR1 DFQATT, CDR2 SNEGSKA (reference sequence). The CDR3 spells CSARDWQGSADTQYF. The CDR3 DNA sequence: TGCAGTGCTAGAGATTGGCAGGGGAGCGCAGATACGCAGTATTTT.

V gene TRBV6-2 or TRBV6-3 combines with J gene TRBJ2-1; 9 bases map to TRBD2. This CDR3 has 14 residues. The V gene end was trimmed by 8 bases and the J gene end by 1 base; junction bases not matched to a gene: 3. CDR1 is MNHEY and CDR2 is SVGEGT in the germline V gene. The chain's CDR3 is CASDGLASYNEQFF. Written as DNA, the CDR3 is TGTGCCAGCGACGGACTAGCGTCCTACAATGAGCAGTTCTTC.

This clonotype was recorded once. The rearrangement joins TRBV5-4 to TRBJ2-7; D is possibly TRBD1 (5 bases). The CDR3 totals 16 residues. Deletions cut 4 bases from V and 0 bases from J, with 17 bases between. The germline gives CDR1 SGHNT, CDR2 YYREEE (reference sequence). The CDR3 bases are TGTGCCAGCAGCACCAGACAGAAACTAAGCTCCTACGAGCAGTACTTC. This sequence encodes CASSTRQKLSSYEQYF.

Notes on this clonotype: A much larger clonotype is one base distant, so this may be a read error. CDR3 sequence: CASRPRDTFYNEQYF. In DNA form, the CDR3 reads TGCGCCAGCAGGCCCCGGGACACCTTCTACAATGAGCAGTACTTC. The gene calls are TRBV5-1 and TRBJ2-5; possibly TRBD1 for D (6 bases). V lost 5 bases to trimming and J lost 11 bases, with 25 bases between them. Germline V lookup: CDR1 SGHRS, CDR2 YFSETQ. The CDR3 totals 15 residues.

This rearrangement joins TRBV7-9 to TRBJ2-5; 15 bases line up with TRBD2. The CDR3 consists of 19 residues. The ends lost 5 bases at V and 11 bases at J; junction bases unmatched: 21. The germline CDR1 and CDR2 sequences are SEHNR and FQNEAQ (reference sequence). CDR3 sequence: CASSPTRVGLAGGSNEQYF. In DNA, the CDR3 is TGTGCCAGCAGCCCAACTCGTGTGGGACTAGCGGGAGGTAGCAATGAGCAGTACTTC.

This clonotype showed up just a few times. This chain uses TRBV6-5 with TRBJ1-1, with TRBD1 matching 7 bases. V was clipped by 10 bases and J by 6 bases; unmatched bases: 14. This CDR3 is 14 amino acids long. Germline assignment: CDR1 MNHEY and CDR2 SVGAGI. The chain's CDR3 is CATTRTGTVAEAFF. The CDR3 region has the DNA TGTGCCACCACTCGAACCGGGACAGTGGCTGAAGCTTTCTTT.

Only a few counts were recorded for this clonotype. The CDR3 region has the DNA TGCGCCAGCAGCCATTCCGGCACCTACGAGCAGTACTTC. This gives the protein CASSHSGTYEQYF. The chain combines TRBV4-1 with TRBJ2-7; D remains ambiguous. This CDR3 is 13 amino acids long. Germline assignment: CDR1 MGHRA and CDR2 YSYEKL. Trimming removed 3 bases at V and 2 bases at J, with 8 bases between.

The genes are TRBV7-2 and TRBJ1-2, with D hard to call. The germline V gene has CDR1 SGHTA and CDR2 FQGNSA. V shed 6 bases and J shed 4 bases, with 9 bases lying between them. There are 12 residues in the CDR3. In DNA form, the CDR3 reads TGTGCCAGCAGGGGGTCACCCTATGGCTACACCTTC. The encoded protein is CASRGSPYGYTF. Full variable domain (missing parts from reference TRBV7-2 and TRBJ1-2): GAGVSQSPSNKVTEKGKDVELRCDPISGHTALYWYRQSLGQGLEFLIYFQGNSAPDKSGLPSDRFSAERTGGSVSTLTIQRTQQEDSAVYLCASRGSPYGYTFGSGTRLTVV.

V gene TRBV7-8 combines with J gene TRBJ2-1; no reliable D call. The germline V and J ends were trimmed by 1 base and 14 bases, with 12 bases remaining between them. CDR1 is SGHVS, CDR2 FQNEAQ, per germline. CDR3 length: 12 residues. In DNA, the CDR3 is TGTGCCAGCAGCTTAGTTCTCAATCTTGAGTTCTTC. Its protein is CASSLVLNLEFF.

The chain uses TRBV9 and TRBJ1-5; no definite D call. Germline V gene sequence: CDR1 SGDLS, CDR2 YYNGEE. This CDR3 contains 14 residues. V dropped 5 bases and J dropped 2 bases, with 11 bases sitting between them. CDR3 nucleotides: TGTGCCAGCAGTTACGGGGTAGGCAATCAGCCCCAGCATTTT. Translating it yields CASSYGVGNQPQHF.

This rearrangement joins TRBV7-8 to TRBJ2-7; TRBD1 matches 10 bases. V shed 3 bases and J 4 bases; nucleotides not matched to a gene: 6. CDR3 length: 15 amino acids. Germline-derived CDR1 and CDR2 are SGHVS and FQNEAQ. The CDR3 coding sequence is TGTGCCAGCAGCTTCCCGGGACAGGGGAGATACGAGCAGTACTTC. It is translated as CASSFPGQGRYEQYF.

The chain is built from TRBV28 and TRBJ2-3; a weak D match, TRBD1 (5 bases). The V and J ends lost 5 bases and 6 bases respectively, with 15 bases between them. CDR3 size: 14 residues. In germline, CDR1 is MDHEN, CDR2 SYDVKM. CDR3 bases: TGTGCCAGCAGTGTACCCGCAGGGTCGGATACGCAGTATTTT. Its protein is CASSVPAGSDTQYF.

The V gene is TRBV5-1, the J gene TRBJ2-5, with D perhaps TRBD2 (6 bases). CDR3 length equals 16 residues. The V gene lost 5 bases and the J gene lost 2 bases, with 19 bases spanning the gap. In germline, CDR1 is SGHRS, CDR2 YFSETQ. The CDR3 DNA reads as TGCGCCAGCAGTTCCGGGACTCGGATCTTACAAGAGACCCAGTACTTC. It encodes CASSSGTRILQETQYF.

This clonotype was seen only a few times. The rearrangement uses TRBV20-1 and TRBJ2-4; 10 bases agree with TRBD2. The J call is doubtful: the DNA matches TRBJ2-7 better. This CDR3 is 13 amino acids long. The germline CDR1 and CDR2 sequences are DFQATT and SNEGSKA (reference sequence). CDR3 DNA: TGCAGCGCACCTAGCGGGGGACTCTACGAGCAGTACTTC. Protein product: CSAPSGGLYEQYF.

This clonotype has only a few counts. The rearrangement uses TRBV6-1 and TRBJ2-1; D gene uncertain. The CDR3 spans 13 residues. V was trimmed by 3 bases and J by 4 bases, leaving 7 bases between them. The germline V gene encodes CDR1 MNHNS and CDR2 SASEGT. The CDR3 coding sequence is TGTGCCAGCAGTGACCCGATTTACAATGAGCAGTTCTTC. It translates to CASSDPIYNEQFF.

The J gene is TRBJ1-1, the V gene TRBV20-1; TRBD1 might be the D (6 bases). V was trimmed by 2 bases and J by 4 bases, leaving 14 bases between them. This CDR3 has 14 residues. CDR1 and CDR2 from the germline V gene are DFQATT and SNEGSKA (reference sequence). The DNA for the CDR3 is TGCAGTGCTAGATTCGGGGGCCCACGCACTGAAGCTTTCTTT. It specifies CSARFGGPRTEAFF.

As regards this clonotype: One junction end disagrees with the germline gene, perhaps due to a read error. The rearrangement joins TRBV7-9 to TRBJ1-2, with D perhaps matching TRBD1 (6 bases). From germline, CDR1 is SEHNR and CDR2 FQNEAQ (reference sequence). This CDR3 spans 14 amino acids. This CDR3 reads CATTWGAANYGHTF. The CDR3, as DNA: TGTGCCACCACTTGGGGGGCGGCTAACTATGGCCACACCTTC.

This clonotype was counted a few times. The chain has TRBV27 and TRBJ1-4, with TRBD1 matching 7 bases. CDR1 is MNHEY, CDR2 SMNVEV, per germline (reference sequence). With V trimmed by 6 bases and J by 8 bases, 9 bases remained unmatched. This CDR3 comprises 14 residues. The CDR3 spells CASSKTRGDEKLFF. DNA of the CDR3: TGTGCCAGCAGCAAAACCAGGGGGGACGAAAAACTGTTTTTT.

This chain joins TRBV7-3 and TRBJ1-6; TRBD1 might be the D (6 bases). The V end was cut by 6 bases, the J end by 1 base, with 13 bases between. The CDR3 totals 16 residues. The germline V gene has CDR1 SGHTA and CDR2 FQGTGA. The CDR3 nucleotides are TGTGCCAGCAGGTCAAAGGGGGAATCCTATAATTCACCCCTCCACTTT. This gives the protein CASRSKGESYNSPLHF.

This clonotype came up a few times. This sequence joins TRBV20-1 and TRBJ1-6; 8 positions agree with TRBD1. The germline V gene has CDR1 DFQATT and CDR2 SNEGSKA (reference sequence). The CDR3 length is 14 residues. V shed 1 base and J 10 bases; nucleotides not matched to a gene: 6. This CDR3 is CSARALTGVSPLHF. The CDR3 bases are TGCAGTGCTAGAGCATTGACAGGGGTATCACCCCTCCACTTT.

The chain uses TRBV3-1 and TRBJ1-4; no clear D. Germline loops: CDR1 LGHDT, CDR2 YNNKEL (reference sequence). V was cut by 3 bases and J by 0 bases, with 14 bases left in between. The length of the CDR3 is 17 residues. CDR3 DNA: TGTGCCAGCAGCCACCCGTCGGGTACTTCAACTAATGAAAAACTGTTTTTT. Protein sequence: CASSHPSGTSTNEKLFF. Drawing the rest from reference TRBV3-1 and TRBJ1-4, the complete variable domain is DTAVSQTPKYLVTQMGNDKSIKCEQNLGHDTMYWYKQDSKKFLKIMFSYNNKELIINETVPNRFSPKSPDKAHLNLHINSLELGDSAVYFCASSHPSGTSTNEKLFFGSGTQLSVL.

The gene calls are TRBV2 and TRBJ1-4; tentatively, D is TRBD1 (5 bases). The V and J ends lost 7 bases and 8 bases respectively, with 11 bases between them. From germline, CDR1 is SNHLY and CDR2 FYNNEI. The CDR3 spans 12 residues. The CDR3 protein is CASNPGTEKLFF. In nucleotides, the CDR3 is TGTGCCAGCAATCCCGGGACCGAAAAACTGTTTTTT.

CDR3 bases: TGTGCCAGCAGCCAAGACGGAGGAAGCGCGACTTACAATGAGCAGTTCTTC. Translating it yields CASSQDGGSATYNEQFF. V and J are TRBV4-2 and TRBJ2-1; possible D gene TRBD2, 5 bases. Trimming removed 0 bases at V and 4 bases at J, with 16 bases between. Germline loops: CDR1 LGHNA, CDR2 YNFKEQ. This CDR3 has 17 residues.

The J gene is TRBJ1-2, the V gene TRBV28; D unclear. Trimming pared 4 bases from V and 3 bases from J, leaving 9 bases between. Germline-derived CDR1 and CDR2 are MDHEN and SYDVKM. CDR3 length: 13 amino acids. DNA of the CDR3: TGTGCCAGCAGTTCCGACGACCACTATGGCTACACCTTC. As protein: CASSSDDHYGYTF.

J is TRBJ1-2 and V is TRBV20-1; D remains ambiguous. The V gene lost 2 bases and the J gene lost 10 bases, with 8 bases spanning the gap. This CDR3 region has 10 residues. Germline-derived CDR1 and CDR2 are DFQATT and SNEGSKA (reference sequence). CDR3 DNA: TGCAGTGCTAGACGATGGGACTACACCTTC. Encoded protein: CSARRWDYTF.